Detailed here is one T cell receptor beta chain. Its antigen is still unknown. Sequencing was performed with immunoSEQ multiplex PCR; in TCRdb, only in-frame clones are kept and a portion is missing. The table lists 7,000 to 7,500 clones, about 97% of them singletons. Sorting kept Annexin V-negative CD3+CD8+CD45RA+CCR7+ naive T cells. Trimming removed 0 bases from V and 8 bases from J; junction bases left unmatched: 8. The CDR3 sequence is 15 residues long. The germline V gene encodes CDR1 PRHDT and CDR2 FYEKMQ (reference sequence). This entry is derived from a study of naive CD8 T cells in extremely preterm neonates. The study's findings and limits: Preterm CDR3s were shorter than older groups', with fewer N additions and less trimming.

The specimen sequenced was naive CD8+ T cells from blood. This clonotype originated in a human donor in good health. This rearrangement joins TRBV13 to TRBJ1-2, with 8 positions matching TRBD1. CDR3: CASSLGLDRVEGYTF. The CDR3 region has the DNA TGTGCCAGCAGCTTAGGCTTGGACAGGGTGGAAGGCTACACCTTC.